Following are 5 T cell receptor beta chains from one sample sequenced in a study of cytomegalovirus exposure and HLA in healthy donors. This PCR relied on a set of 60 Vbeta primers and 13 Jbeta primers. Sequencing used immunoSEQ multiplex PCR; TCRdb keeps in-frame clones, though not all of them. The sample includes 110,000 or so clones, 81% seen only once; the top ten take 2% to 2.5%. The sample taken for sequencing was PBMCs. The receptor set was obtained from a woman aged 40 to 50 in good health and CMV-seronegative.

The rearrangement links TRBV7-9 to TRBJ2-2; 11 bases are a match to TRBD2. V dropped 1 base and J dropped 7; count of bases not matched to a gene: 5. The CDR3 runs to 16 residues. The germline V gene encodes CDR1 SEHNR and CDR2 FQNEAQ (reference sequence). CDR3 bases: TGTGCCAGCAGCTTAGGGGCCGGGACTAGCGGCGGGGAGCTGTTTTTT. Encoded protein: CASSLGAGTSGGELFF.

The chain couples TRBV2 to TRBJ1-1; D not certain. V dropped 5 bases and J dropped 3 bases, with 13 bases sitting between them. Germline V gives CDR1 SNHLY, CDR2 FYNNEI. The CDR3 has 14 residues. CDR3 in DNA: TGTGCCAGCAGTCCCCAAGGAGTGGACACTGAAGCTTTCTTT. It specifies CASSPQGVDTEAFF.

This clone is a singleton in its sample. The V call is TRBV27, the J call TRBJ1-6; 8 bases match TRBD1. The CDR3 has 14 residues. The germline V gene encodes CDR1 MNHEY and CDR2 SMNVEV (reference sequence). J was trimmed by 9 bases and V by 6 bases; bases with no gene match: 7. For the CDR3, the DNA is TGTGCCAGCAGCCCCAGGGGGCGAAGTTCACCCCTCCACTTT. Residues: CASSPRGRSSPLHF.

The chain combines TRBV27 with TRBJ2-7; possibly TRBD2 for D (6 bases). V was pared by 5 bases and J by 3 bases, with 11 bases between. The length of the CDR3 is 13 residues. Germline CDR1 is MNHEY and CDR2 is SMNVEV (reference sequence). CDR3 DNA: TGTGCCAGCAGTGGGGGGACGGTCTACGAGCAGTACTTC. This encodes CASSGGTVYEQYF.

The V call is TRBV5-1, the J call TRBJ1-1, with 9 bases lining up with TRBD1. The CDR3 has 16 residues. Per germline, CDR1 SGHRS and CDR2 YFSETQ. V dropped 0 bases and J dropped 1; count of bases not matched to a gene: 4. CDR3 nucleotide sequence: TGCGCCAGCAGCTTGGGGGACAGGGCCCCGAACACTGAAGCTTTCTTT. Its protein product is CASSLGDRAPNTEAFF.